This paragraph covers one T cell receptor beta chain sequence. The antigen remains undetermined. This CDR3 region has 12 residues. Germline loops: CDR1 GTSNPN, CDR2 SVGIG (reference sequence). Trimming removed 2 bases at V and 4 bases at J, with 7 bases between. This entry comes from a study of graft-versus-host responses after intestinal transplantation. Turning to the study itself: Multivisceral, liver-intestinal, or isolated intestinal grafts went to recipients. Recipients were all induced with anti-thymocyte globulin, then given tacrolimus and steroids for around three years.

TCRdb keeps only in-frame clones here, not all; method: immunoSEQ multiplex PCR. Of approximately 94,000 clones in the sample, roughly 90% were seen once. Study-wide findings and caveats: Early post-transplant HvG declines tracked with peak circulating GvH clone levels. Some GvH clones were seen earlier in gut or blood, suggesting intestinal origin.

Source: unstimulated CD4+ T cells sorted from spleen or lymph node cells, taken before transplant. The chain links TRBV30 to TRBJ2-3, with no clear D. This clonotype was sampled from a human donor who was the organ donor for an intestinal transplant. The CDR3 region has the DNA TGTGCCTGGAGTACCGGTGCAGATACGCAGTATTTT. It specifies CAWSTGADTQYF.